Only a few counts were recorded for the clone carrying this T cell receptor (beta chain). The antigen is undetermined. The CDR3 covers 18 residues. V lost 5 bases to trimming and J lost 6 bases; unmatched junction nucleotides: 13. Germline-derived CDR1 and CDR2 are SGHVS and FQNEAQ. One entry per CDR3 protein results from TCRdb running MiXCR on the 5' RACE reads. The sample has 450,000 to 600,000 distinct CDR3 sequences; about 15% are singletons. These data belong to a study of T cells after yellow fever vaccination. The study's findings and limits: CD4 and CD8 compartments shared a small share of clonotypes, likely from convergent recombination.

The sequence was collected from a man younger than 35 who received the YFV17D yellow fever vaccine. The chain combines TRBV7-8 with TRBJ2-2, with 12 nucleotides matching TRBD2. Sequenced material: PBMCs, taken 5 days after the first yellow fever vaccination. The DNA for the CDR3 is TGTGCCAGCAGCCCGCCACGGACTAGCGGGGAACCTCCCGGGGAGCTGTTTTTT. It specifies CASSPPRTSGEPPGELFF.